This T cell receptor beta chain was found in a study of graft-versus-host responses after intestinal transplantation. Profiled with immunoSEQ multiplex PCR; TCRdb holds only in-frame clones, not every one. The sample has about 90,000 clones, 94% seen once. This clone was picked up one time. Its matching antigen is unknown. From germline, CDR1 is SGHRS and CDR2 YFSETQ. The CDR3 loop spans 14 amino acids. Trimming removed 2 bases from V and 3 bases from J; junction bases left unmatched: 1. The chain employs TRBV5-1 and TRBJ2-2; TRBD2 matches 7 bases. The receptor's source is a human donor who was the organ donor for an intestinal transplant. The material sequenced was unstimulated CD4+ T cells sorted from spleen or lymph node cells, taken before transplant. CDR3 sequence reads: CASSFTSDTGELFF. CDR3 bases: TGCGCCAGCAGCTTTACTAGCGACACCGGGGAGCTGTTTTTT.